One sample yielded the 7 T cell receptor beta chains listed below, sequenced in a study of memory B cells and T cells in multiple sclerosis (dated by TCRdb to between 2017 and 2018). The method was the immunoSEQ multiplex PCR assay. The table was pulled from immuneACCESS by TCRdb, which kept in-frame rearrangements only. Such tables lose some clones; where checked, under half of the loss comes from unresolved V genes, and the rest has no known cause. The sample table shows 11,000 to 15,000 clones, and almost 70% are seen once. The ten largest clones add up to 2.3% of the sample. Specimen: memory (CD45RO+) CD4+ T cells from blood. Interpreted using the paper, the cell subset or site label stands for: CD45RO+ memory T cells sorted from peripheral blood. The receptors stem from a human donor with multiple sclerosis.

By share, this clone ranks as medium-sized. The chain couples TRBV6-5 to TRBJ1-5; unclear D gene. The V end lost 8 bases, the J end lost 0 bases, and 11 bases lay between the germline ends. The germline gives CDR1 MNHEY, CDR2 SVGAGI. The CDR3 covers 14 residues. The CDR3 region has the DNA TGTGCCAGCCGGGGAGGGTATAGCAATCAGCCCCAGCATTTT. This codes for CASRGGYSNQPQHF.

This clone was found a few times. This sequence joins TRBV6-1 and TRBJ1-5, with D possibly TRBD1 on 6 matching bases. The CDR3 covers 15 residues. Deletions cut 2 bases from V and 2 bases from J, with 10 bases between. Germline CDR1 reads MNHNS; CDR2 reads SASEGT. CDR3 residues: CASSEQGFGNQPQHF. CDR3 bases: TGTGCCAGCAGTGAACAGGGGTTTGGCAATCAGCCCCAGCATTTT.

This clone was detected only once. The chain joins TRBV7-8 to TRBJ2-7, with TRBD1 matching 9 bases. V lost 6 bases, J lost 4 bases, and 10 bases stayed unmatched. In germline, CDR1 is SGHVS, CDR2 FQNEAQ. The CDR3 covers 15 residues. CDR3 loop: CASSSTRTGVYEQYF. CDR3 nucleotide sequence: TGTGCCAGCAGTTCAACGCGGACAGGGGTTTACGAGCAGTACTTC.

The rearrangement links TRBV30 to TRBJ2-3; the D is unclear. V lost 2 bases and J lost 0, with 9 bases in between. The CDR3 is made up of 14 amino acids. Germline CDR1 is GTSNPN and CDR2 is SVGIG (reference sequence). This CDR3 is CAWSYRASTDTQYF. The CDR3 DNA follows: TGTGCCTGGAGTTACAGAGCTAGCACAGATACGCAGTATTTT.

J is TRBJ1-1 and V is TRBV9, with 7 bases that match TRBD1. Germline CDR1 reads SGDLS; CDR2 reads YYNGEE. The CDR3 totals 16 residues. With V trimmed by 5 bases and J by 5 bases, 15 bases remained unmatched. CDR3 coding DNA: TGTGCCAGCAGGGGCGAGAGGGGCAGGGGGAATACTGAAGCTTTCTTT. Amino acid sequence: CASRGERGRGNTEAFF.

The CDR3 DNA is TGTGCCAGTAGCTCGAAGACAGGGGGATCATCTGAAGCTTTCTTT. Protein product: CASSSKTGGSSEAFF. The V gene is TRBV19, the J gene TRBJ1-1; 9 bases map to TRBD1. CDR1 and CDR2 (germline): LNHDA, SQIVND (reference sequence). CDR3 length: 15 amino acids. With 6 bases clipped from V and 6 bases from J, the junction kept 11 bases outside the gene matches.

V usage is TRBV28 and J usage is TRBJ2-3, with D tentatively TRBD2 (7 bases). The CDR3 covers 15 residues. Trimming shortened V by 5 bases and J by 6 bases, and 18 bases separated the two germline ends. Per germline, CDR1 MDHEN and CDR2 SYDVKM. Written as DNA, the CDR3 is TGTGCCAGCAGTCCTGGGGACGGGGGGCGGGATACGCAGTATTTT. This codes for CASSPGDGGRDTQYF.